The source of this T cell receptor beta chain is a study of response to subunit inactivated influenza vaccine (dated by TCRdb to the late 2010s). Study-wide context: The study used deep quantitative T cell receptor repertoire profiling to track responses to a trivalent subunit inactivated influenza vaccine. What the authors observed across the whole study: It was suggested by the authors that each seasonal influenza vaccination may recruit only a limited number of new T cells.

Receptor libraries were prepared by RT-PCR. The reads were generated on an Illumina HiSeq 2500. In TCRdb, the public reads were trimmed at Q25 with fastp and aligned with MiXCR, with productive beta chains retained. Each record represents a unique CDR3 protein, reported with the most common genes and DNA among its rows. In all, the sample holds approximately 530,000 distinct CDR3 sequences, and around 7.7% of those were seen once. Less than 15% of the sample comes from the top ten. This clonotype was picked up many times. Its cognate antigen has yet to be identified. Qualities for individual bases were not recorded, and no much larger clone is one base off. The TCR originated in a man aged 45 to 70 who received an inactivated influenza vaccine. Donor details come from another sample of the same person, matched by shared clones. Specimen: PBMCs from blood, collected around 25 months after vaccination.

The CDR3 has the sequence CAIRPHSGAENEQFF. In nucleotide form, the sequence is TGTGCCATCAGACCACACAGCGGGGCGGAGAATGAGCAGTTCTTC. The sequence links TRBV10-3 to TRBJ2-1, and 7 junctional nucleotides match TRBD2. CDR1 and CDR2 are read off the germline V gene as ENHRY and SYGVKD. CDR3 length: 15 amino acids, cysteine to phenylalanine. The read is trimmed to its CDR3 DNA, 45 bases read in frame from base 1. Relative to germline, V is missing 6 bases and J is missing 7 bases, with 12 bases of the junction outside any gene match.